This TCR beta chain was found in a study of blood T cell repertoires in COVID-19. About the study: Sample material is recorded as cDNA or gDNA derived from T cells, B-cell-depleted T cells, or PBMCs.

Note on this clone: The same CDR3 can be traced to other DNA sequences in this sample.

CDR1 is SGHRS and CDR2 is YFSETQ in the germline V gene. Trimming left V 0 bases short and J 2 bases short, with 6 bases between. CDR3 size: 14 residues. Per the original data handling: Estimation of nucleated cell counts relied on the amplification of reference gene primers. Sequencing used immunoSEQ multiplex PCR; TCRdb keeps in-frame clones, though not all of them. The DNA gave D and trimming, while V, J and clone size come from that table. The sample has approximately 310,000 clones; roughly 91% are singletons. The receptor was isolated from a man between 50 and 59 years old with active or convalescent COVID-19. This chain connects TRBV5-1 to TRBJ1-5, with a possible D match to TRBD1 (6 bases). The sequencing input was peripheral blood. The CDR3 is CASSLEGGNQPQHF. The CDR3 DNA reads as TGCGCCAGCAGCTTGGAGGGGGGCAATCAGCCCCAGCATTTT.